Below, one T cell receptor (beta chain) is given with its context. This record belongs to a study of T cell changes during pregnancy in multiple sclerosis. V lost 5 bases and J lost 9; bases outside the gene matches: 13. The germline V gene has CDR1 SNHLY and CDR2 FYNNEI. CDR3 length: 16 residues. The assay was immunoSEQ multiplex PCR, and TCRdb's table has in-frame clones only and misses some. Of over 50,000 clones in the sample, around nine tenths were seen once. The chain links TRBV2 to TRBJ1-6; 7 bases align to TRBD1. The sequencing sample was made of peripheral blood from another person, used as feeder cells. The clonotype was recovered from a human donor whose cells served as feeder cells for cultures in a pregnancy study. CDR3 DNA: TGTGCCAGCAGTCCGACCTTAGGGGGCGCCGGTTCACCCCTCCACTTT. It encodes CASSPTLGGAGSPLHF.